This T cell receptor (beta chain) derives from a study of naive and memory T cell subsets (dated by TCRdb to the late 2010s). Looking at the study overall: The figure summarizing these samples reported approximately 10 blood donors, 7 tuberculin skin test biopsies and 3 saline control biopsies. Usually PCR2 was run as a SYBR Green qPCR and stopped at a set threshold, although low-input samples could use end-point PCR (approximately 6 cycles) instead. Skin biopsies were taken from tuberculin skin test sites or from saline-injected control sites and were processed for RNA extraction as described before.

V sheds 5 bases and J sheds 5 bases, leaving 17 bases between their ends. The CDR3 covers 15 residues, taking in both the cysteine and the phenylalanine. Solely the CDR3 DNA is kept, with 45 bases framed from the first base. The germline V gene yields SGHVS for CDR1 and FQNEAQ for CDR2. Library preparation was by UMI-ligation and nested PCR. The ligated cDNA was amplified in four rounds of PCR with nested alpha and beta constant region primers together with the SP2 primer. For the blood and skin samples, reverse transcription of TCR RNA was done with SuperScript IV along with alpha and beta constant region primers. An oligonucleotide carrying the Illumina SP2 primer and a UMI was ligated to the cDNA 3' end using T4 RNA ligase 1. The 12-nucleotide UMI consisted of two random hexamers with an eight-base spacer between the hexamers to prevent hairpin formation. From the second PCR onward, TCR alpha and beta chain libraries were processed separately, and dual indexing was applied for multiplexing. After pooling, the indexed libraries were analyzed by capillary electrophoresis and sequenced on either an Illumina MiSeq or NextSeq. Libraries were spiked with PhiX DNA at roughly 5-7.5% so that base diversity was increased and cluster recognition was improved. Concerning the study's data processing: Demultiplexor took UMIs from read 2, joined the UMIs to the TCR sequence from read 1, and separated reads according to sample indices. V and J genes and V-J junctions were identified by Decombinator, and each TCR was assigned a five-part identifier that included V and J deletions. Collapsinator used UMIs to correct sequencing errors and PCR amplification heterogeneity, producing a UMI-based abundance for each TCR. CDR3Translator turned identifiers into nucleotide sequence, translated the nucleotide sequence into amino acids, and pulled out CDR3 regions based on terminal motifs. Error-corrected alpha and beta TCR counts from blood and skin were compared after normalization to input RNA amount. TCRdb reworked the public reads: Q25 trimming with fastp, MiXCR clone assembly, productive beta chains retained. Identical CDR3 protein sequences are pooled into one entry, listed with their most common genes and DNA. The V and J calls were determined by TCRdb, not by the authors. This sample gives under 25,000 distinct CDR3 sequences in total; roughly 6% of them show up just once. 6.2% of the sample is in the top ten clones.

To note about this clonotype: No cognate antigen has been identified for it. The sample holds no much larger clone one base away, and base qualities are not on file.

Here is what the overall study found, with its caveats: The paper did not give details on skin biopsy collection and RNA processing but referred to earlier studies for those details. The larger number of TCRs at tuberculin skin test sites was interpreted as T cell infiltration of a delayed type IV hypersensitivity reaction. The potential sensitivity of the RNA-based method to TCR transcript changes with T cell activation and differentiation was acknowledged. TCR sequences were reportedly recovered from both types of skin biopsy, with far more TCRs being found at tuberculin skin test sites.

The meaning of the sample's treatment or condition label: skin biopsy from PPD injection site in Mantoux-positive individual. The study described a robust, sensitive protocol for amplifying, sequencing and analyzing TCRs, using 3' ligation of a UMI-containing oligonucleotide to TCR cDNA. The tuberculin skin test biopsies were taken from PPD-injected sites in individuals who had a positive Mantoux test. Before reverse transcription, total RNA that had not been cell sorted was treated with RQ1 DNase, with a target input of about 1 to 1,100 ng. To check how robust the pipeline was in samples where T cells make up a minority population, libraries were built from skin biopsies and whole blood.

The sequence came from an adult in good health. The rearrangement joined TRBV7-8 to TRBJ2-3, with a weak D call of TRBD2 (5 bases match). The source material was skin, sampled from a tuberculin skin test site. The sequence in DNA is TGTGCCAGCAGCCGACTCTGGACTGAGCTAGATACGCAGTATTTT. Its translation reads: CASSRLWTELDTQYF.